This paragraph covers one TCR beta chain sequence. Generated by immunoSEQ multiplex PCR, the TCRdb table keeps only in-frame clones and is missing some. The sample has about 490,000 clones; 76% are singletons. This entry comes from a study of shared clonotypes between healthy human individuals. V dropped 1 base and J dropped 8; count of bases not matched to a gene: 4. The CDR3 is 16 amino acids. Germline assignment: CDR1 SGDLS and CDR2 YYNGEE. The V call is TRBV9, the J call TRBJ2-1, with TRBD2 identical over 15 bases. Sequenced input: PBMCs. The clonotype was recovered from a woman aged 40 to 55 in good health. Some clones in this sample may be carry-over from other donors' samples. The CDR3 DNA reads TGTGCCAGCAGCGTACGGACTAGCGGGAGGGCCCATGAGCAGTTCTTC. Translating gives CASSVRTSGRAHEQFF.